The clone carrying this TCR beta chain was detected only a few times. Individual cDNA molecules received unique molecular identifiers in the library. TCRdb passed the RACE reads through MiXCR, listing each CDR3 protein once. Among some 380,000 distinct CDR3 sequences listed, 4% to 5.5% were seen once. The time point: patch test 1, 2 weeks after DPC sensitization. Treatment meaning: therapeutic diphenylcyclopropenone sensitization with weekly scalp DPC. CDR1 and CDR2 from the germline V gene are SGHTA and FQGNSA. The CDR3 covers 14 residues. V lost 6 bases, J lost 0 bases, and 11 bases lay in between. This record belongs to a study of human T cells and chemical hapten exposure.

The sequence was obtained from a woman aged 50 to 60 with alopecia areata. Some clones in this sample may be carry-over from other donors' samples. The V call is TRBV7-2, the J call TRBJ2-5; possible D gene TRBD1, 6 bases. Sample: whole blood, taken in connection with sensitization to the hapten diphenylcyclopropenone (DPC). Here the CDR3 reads CASRFQGNQETQYF. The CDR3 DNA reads TGTGCCAGCAGGTTTCAGGGGAACCAAGAGACCCAGTACTTC.